Included here is one TCR beta chain sequence, with context. Its specificity is unknown. Germline CDR1 and CDR2: GTSNPN and SVGIG (reference sequence). CDR3 length equals 12 residues. V was pared by 4 bases and J by 6 bases, with 12 bases between. The data are from a study of T-cell memory formation after mild COVID-19. Overall study context: Largely, the TCR clusters proved donor specific. Study observations and caveats: Largely, contracting CD4+ clones fell within CM and EM, and contracting CD8+ clones within EMRA. Later expanders leaned CD4+, whereas day 15 to 85 contracting clones were balanced CD4/CD8.

5'RACE with constant-segment primers yielded barcoded, UMI-tagged TCR alpha and TCR beta cDNA libraries. A single record per CDR3 protein comes from TCRdb applying MiXCR to the 5' RACE reads. The sample includes a few hundred thousand distinct CDR3 sequences, 16% of them seen just once. The receptor was isolated from a man aged 18-30 years who had mild COVID-19 (a few samples of this study predate the infection). Cell type and time point are not known. Sample: PBMCs or a T cell subset sorted from them (not recorded which). J is TRBJ1-1 and V is TRBV30, with D perhaps TRBD1 (5 bases). The CDR3 bases are TGTGCCTGGAAAAGGGGATTGTCTGAAGCTTTCTTT. Encoded protein: CAWKRGLSEAFF. The full variable domain, rest sourced from reference TRBV30 and TRBJ1-1, is SQTIHQWPATLVQPVGSPLSLECTVEGTSNPNLYWYRQAAGRGLQLLFYSVGIGQISSEVPQNLSASRPQDRQFILSSKKLLLSDSGFYLCAWKRGLSEAFFGQGTRLTVV.